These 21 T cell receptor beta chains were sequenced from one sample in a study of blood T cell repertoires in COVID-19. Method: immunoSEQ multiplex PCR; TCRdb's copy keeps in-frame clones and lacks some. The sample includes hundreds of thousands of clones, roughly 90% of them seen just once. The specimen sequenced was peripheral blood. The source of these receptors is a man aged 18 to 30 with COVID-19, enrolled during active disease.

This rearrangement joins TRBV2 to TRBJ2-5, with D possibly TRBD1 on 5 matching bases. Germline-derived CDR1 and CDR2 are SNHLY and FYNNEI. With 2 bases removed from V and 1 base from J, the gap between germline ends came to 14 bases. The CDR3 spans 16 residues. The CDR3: CASSEPTAQLQETQYF. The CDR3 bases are TGTGCCAGCAGTGAACCGACAGCACAACTCCAAGAGACCCAGTACTTC.

CDR3 sequence: CASSFKGSFGEKLFF. The CDR3 coding sequence is TGCGCCAGCAGCTTCAAGGGGTCGTTCGGTGAAAAACTGTTTTTT. The chain links TRBV5-1 to TRBJ1-4; tentatively, D is TRBD1 (5 bases). The CDR3 is made up of 15 amino acids. The germline gives CDR1 SGHRS, CDR2 YFSETQ. Trimming shortened V by 2 bases and J by 7 bases, and 15 bases separated the two germline ends.

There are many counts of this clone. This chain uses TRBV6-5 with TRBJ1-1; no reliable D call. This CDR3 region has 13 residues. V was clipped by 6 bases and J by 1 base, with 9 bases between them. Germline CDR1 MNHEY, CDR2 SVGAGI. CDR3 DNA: TGTGCCAGCAGATCCACAGAGAACACTGAAGCTTTCTTT. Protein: CASRSTENTEAFF.

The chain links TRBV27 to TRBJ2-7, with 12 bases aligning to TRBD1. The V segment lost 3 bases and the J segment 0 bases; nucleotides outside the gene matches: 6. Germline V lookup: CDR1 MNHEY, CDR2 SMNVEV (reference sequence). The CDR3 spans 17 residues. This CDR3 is CASSLGQGASYSYEQYF. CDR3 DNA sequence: TGTGCCAGCAGTTTGGGACAGGGGGCTTCTTACTCCTACGAGCAGTACTTC.

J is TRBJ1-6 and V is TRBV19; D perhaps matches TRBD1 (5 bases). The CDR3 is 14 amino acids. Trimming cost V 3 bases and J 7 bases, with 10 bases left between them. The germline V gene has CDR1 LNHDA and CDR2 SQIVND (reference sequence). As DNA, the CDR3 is TGTGCCAGTAGTATCAGTCAGGGCAATTCACCCCTCCACTTT. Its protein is CASSISQGNSPLHF. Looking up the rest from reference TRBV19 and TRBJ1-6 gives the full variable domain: DGGITQSPKYLFRKEGQNVTLSCEQNLNHDAMYWYRQDPGQGLRLIYYSQIVNDFQKGDIAEGYSVSREKKESFPLTVTSAQKNPTAFYLCASSISQGNSPLHFGNGTRLTVT.

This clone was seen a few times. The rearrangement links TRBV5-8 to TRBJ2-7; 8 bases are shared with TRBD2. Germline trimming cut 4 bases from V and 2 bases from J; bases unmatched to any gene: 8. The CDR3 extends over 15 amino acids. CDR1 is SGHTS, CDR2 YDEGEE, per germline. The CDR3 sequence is CASSIGLARTYEQYF. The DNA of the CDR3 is TGTGCCAGCAGCATAGGACTAGCCCGAACCTACGAGCAGTACTTC.

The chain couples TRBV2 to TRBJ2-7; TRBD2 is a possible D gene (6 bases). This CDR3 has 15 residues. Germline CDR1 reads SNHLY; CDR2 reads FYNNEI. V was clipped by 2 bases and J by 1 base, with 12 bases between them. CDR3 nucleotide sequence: TGTGCCAGCAGTGAACAGGGAGGACAATCCTACGAGCAGTACTTC. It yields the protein CASSEQGGQSYEQYF.

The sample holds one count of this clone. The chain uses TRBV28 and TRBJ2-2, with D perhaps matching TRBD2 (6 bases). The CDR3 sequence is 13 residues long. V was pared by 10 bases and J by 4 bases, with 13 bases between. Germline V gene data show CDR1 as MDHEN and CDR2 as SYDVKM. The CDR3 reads CATRAGFTGELFF. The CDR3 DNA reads TGTGCCACCCGGGCGGGGTTCACCGGGGAGCTGTTTTTT.

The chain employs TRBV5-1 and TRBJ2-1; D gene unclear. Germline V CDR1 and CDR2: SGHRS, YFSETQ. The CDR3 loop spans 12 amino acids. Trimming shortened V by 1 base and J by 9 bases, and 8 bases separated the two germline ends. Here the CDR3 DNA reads TGCGCCAGCAGCTTGAAACTATCTGAGCAGTTCTTC. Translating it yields CASSLKLSEQFF.

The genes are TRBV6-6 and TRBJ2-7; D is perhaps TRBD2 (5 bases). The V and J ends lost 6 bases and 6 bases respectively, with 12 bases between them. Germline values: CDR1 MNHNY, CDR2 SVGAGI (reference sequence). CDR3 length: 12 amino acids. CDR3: CASRGGRAEQYF. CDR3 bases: TGTGCCAGCAGAGGAGGCCGGGCCGAGCAGTACTTC.

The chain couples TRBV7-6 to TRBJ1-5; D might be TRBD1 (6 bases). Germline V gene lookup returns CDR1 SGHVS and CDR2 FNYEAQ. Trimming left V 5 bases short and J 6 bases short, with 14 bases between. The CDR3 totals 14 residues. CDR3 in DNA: TGTGCCAGCAGCACCGGGACAAGTGGTCAGCCCCAGCATTTT. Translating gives CASSTGTSGQPQHF.

CDR3 nucleotides: TGTGCCAGTAGTATTGGGGAGATCTACAATGAGCAGTTCTTC. This translates into CASSIGEIYNEQFF. This chain joins TRBV19 and TRBJ2-1; a weak D match, TRBD2 (5 bases). The CDR3 loop spans 14 amino acids. V was shortened by 3 bases and J by 3 bases, with 9 bases between the two germline ends. Germline V lookup: CDR1 LNHDA, CDR2 SQIVND (reference sequence).

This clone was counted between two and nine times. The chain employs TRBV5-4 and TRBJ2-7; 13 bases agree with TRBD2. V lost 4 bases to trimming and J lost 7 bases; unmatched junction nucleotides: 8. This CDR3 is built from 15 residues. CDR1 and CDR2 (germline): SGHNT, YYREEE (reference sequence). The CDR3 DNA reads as TGTGCCAGCAGCGGGACTAGCGGGGATTTCGGGGAGCAGTACTTC. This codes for CASSGTSGDFGEQYF.

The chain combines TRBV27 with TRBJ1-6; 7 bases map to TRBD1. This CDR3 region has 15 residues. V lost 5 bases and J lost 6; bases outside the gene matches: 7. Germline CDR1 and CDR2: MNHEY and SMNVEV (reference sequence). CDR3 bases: TGTGCCAGCAGTCTCCGACAGGGTTCTAATTCACCCCTCCACTTT. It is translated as CASSLRQGSNSPLHF.

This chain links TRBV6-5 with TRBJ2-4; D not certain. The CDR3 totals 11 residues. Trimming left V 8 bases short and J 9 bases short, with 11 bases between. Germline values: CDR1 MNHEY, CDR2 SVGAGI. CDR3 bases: TGTGCCAGCGGGCGTCAATGCATTCAGTACTTC. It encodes CASGRQCIQYF.

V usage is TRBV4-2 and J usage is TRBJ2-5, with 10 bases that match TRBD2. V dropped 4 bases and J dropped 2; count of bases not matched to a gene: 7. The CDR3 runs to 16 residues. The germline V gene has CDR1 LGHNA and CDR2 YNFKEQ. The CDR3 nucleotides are TGTGCCAGCAGCCGGGCCGGGACTAGCGAACAAGAGACCCAGTACTTC. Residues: CASSRAGTSEQETQYF.

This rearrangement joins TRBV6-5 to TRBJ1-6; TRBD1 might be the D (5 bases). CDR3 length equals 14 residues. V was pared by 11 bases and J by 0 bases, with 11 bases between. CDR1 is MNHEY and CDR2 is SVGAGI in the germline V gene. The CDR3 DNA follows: TGTGCCGGAGGGCAGGGCTCCTATAATTCACCCCTCCACTTT. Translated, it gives CAGGQGSYNSPLHF.

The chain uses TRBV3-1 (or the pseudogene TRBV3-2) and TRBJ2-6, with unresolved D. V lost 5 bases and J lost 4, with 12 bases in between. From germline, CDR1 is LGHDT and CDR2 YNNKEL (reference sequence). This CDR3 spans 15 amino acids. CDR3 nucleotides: TGTGCCAGCAGCTTGCTTGGGCCGGGGGCCAACGTCCTGACTTTC. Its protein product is CASSLLGPGANVLTF.

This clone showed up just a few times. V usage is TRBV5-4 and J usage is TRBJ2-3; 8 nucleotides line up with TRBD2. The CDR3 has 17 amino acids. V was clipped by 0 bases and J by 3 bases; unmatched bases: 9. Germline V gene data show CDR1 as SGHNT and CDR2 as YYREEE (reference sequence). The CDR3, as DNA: TGTGCCAGCAGCTTGGTAGGTTTAGCGGGGTCAACAGATACGCAGTATTTT. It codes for CASSLVGLAGSTDTQYF.

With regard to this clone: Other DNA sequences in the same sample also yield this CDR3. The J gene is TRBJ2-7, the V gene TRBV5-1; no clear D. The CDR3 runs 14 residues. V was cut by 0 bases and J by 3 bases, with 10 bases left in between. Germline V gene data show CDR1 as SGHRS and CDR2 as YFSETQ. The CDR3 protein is CASSLGGDYYEQYF. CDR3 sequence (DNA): TGCGCCAGCAGCTTGGGAGGTGATTACTACGAGCAGTACTTC.

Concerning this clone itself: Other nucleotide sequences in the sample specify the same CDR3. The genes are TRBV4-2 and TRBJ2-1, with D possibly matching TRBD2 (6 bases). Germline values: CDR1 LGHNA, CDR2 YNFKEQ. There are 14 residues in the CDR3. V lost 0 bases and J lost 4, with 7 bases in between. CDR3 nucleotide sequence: TGTGCCAGCAGCCAAGAGGGAGGTTACAATGAGCAGTTCTTC. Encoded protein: CASSQEGGYNEQFF.